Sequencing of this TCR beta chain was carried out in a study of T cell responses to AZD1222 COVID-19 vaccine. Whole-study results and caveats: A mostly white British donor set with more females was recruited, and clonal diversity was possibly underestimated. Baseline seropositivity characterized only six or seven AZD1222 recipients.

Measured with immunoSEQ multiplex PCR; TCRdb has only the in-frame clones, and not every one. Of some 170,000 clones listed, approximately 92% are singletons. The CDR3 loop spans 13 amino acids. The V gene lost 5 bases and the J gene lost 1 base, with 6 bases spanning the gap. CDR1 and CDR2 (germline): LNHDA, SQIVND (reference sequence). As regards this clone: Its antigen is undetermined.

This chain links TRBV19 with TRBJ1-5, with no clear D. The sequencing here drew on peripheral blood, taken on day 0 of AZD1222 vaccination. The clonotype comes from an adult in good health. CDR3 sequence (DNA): TGTGCCAGTAGTCCGGAGAGCAATCAGCCCCAGCATTTT. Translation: CASSPESNQPQHF.